A selection of T cell receptor beta chains follows, all from one sample in a study of early T cells in non-severe SARS-CoV-2 infection. TCRdb re-derived calls from the 5' RACE reads in MiXCR, one entry per CDR3 protein. The data hold tens of thousands of distinct CDR3 sequences, with about 15% observed a single time. The material was whole blood, obtained at baseline. These receptors came from an adult who was a healthcare worker with PCR-confirmed SARS-CoV-2 infection or an uninfected control (not recorded which). Both conserved end residues are part of each CDR3. The D gene is left open where the match is weak.

TRBV18,TRBJ1-1,TRBD1,CASSPLRSGGMEAFF
TRBV18,TRBJ2-2,TRBD1,CAISPKNRGPGGTGELFF
TRBV4-1,TRBJ2-7,TRBD1,CASRKGTGLPYEQYF
TRBV9,TRBJ2-3,TRBD2,CASSVSGVDTQYF
TRBV5-1,TRBJ1-5,TRBD1,CASSLGQLDQPQHF
TRBV20-1,TRBJ1-2,TRBD1,CSANSGTEMNYTF
TRBV20-1,TRBJ1-2,TRBD1,CSARPRQGSGYTF
TRBV3-1,TRBJ2-2,.,CASSHTGPTGELFF
TRBV7-9,TRBJ2-5,TRBD1,CASSLEVGTGTQETQYF
TRBV5-6,TRBJ2-3,.,CASSPAGLGLDTQYF
TRBV18,TRBJ1-5,TRBD1,CASSPPGGRNQPQHF
TRBV5-1,TRBJ2-3,TRBD2,CASSTGLAESTDTQYF
TRBV27,TRBJ2-7,.,CASRDRTYEQYF
TRBV9,TRBJ2-2,.,CASSAQFGRVTGELFF
TRBV14,TRBJ2-5,.,CASSQDHPALETQYF
TRBV5-4,TRBJ2-3,TRBD2,CASSLWASGKTDTQYF
TRBV20-1,TRBJ2-3,.,CSARRGPSTDTQYF
TRBV6-6,TRBJ1-6,.,CASNQGRGGSPLHF
TRBV12-5,TRBJ1-2,.,CASGAPNREGYTF
TRBV19,TRBJ2-7,TRBD2,CASSGTSLSYEQYF
TRBV11-2,TRBJ2-5,.,CASRRAVSQETQYF
TRBV7-9,TRBJ1-6,.,CASSSVDRRLSSYNSPLHF
TRBV28,TRBJ2-3,.,CASIQGGLETDTQYF
TRBV28,TRBJ2-3,.,CASSLLGSRGDTQYF
TRBV7-3,TRBJ2-1,.,CASSLSGDGEQFF